What follows describes a single TCR beta chain. Its antigen is still unknown. TCRdb's copy holds only in-frame clones and misses some; the assay was immunoSEQ multiplex PCR. The sample lists 150,000 to 250,000 clones, over 85% seen once, with approximately 1% in the top ten. The entry originates in a study of T cell responses to AZD1222 COVID-19 vaccine. The CDR3 is 12 residues long. Between the trimmed V and J ends, which lost 3 bases and 8 bases, there was a span of 8 bases. Findings of the study overall: Two doses of AZD1222 preceded a rise in Spike-specific TCR breadth and depth. Females made up more of the donors, who were largely white British, and clonal diversity may have come out too low. Repertoire sampling happened only post peak T cell response. Nearly half of unique spike-specific TCRs reportedly avoided B.1.351 and B.1.1.7 mutated regions.

This material consisted of peripheral blood, taken 28 days after the second AZD1222 dose. The sequence came from an adult who received the AZD1222 COVID-19 vaccine. This chain links TRBV12-3 or TRBV12-4 with TRBJ2-1; no definite D call. This CDR3 reads CASSFLGDEQFF. The CDR3 coding sequence is TGTGCCAGCAGTTTTCTGGGCGATGAGCAGTTCTTC.